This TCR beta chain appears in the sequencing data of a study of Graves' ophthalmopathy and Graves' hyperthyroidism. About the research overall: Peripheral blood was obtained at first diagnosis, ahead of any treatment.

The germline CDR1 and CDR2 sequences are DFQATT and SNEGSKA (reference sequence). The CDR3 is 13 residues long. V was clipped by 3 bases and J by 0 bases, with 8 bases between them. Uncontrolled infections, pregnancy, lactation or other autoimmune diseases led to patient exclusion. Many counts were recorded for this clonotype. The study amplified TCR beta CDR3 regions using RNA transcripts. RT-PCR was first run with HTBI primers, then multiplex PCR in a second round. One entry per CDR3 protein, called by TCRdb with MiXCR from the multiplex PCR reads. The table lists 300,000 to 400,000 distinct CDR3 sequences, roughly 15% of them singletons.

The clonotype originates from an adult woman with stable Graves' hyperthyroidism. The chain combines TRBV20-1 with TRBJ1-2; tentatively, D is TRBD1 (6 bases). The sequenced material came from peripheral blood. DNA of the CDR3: TGCAGTGCTAGGACAGGAACTAACTATGGCTACACCTTC. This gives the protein CSARTGTNYGYTF.